Here is one T cell receptor beta chain with its context. This entry comes from a study of blood T cell repertoires in COVID-19. Study-level information: Sites across the United States, Italy and Spain contributed samples from acute and convalescent COVID-19. T cells, B-cell-depleted T cells, or PBMCs provided the cDNA or gDNA that served as material.

Germline loops: CDR1 MDHEN, CDR2 SYDVKM. The CDR3 covers 15 residues. V was pared by 4 bases and J by 7 bases, with 9 bases of the junction left unmatched. Original handling: Reference gene primers were amplified, and this amplification served to estimate nucleated cell counts. The table came from immunoSEQ multiplex PCR; TCRdb's copy has only in-frame clones and leaves some out. Clone size and V and J calls were adopted from that table, with D and trimming inferred from the DNA. This table has about 150,000 clones, roughly four fifths appearing once. Specimen: peripheral blood. The clonotype was recovered from a woman older than 75 with acute or convalescent COVID-19. V and J are TRBV28 and TRBJ1-4, with 7 positions matching TRBD1. CDR3 nucleotide sequence: TGTGCCAGCAGTTGGGCCAGGGGGAGCGGTGAAAAACTGTTTTTT. Translating it yields CASSWARGSGEKLFF.